These 27 T cell receptor beta chains share one sample of origin, sequenced in a study of T cell responses to AZD1222 COVID-19 vaccine. The repertoire was sequenced with immunoSEQ multiplex PCR; TCRdb's copy has only in-frame clones and lacks some. Of 200,000 or so clones listed, 80% to 90% are singletons. Sample: peripheral blood, taken on day 0 of MenACWY control vaccination. Receptors were obtained from an adult in good health.

The chain joins TRBV5-6 to TRBJ2-3, with 12 bases identical to TRBD2. V was pared by 4 bases and J by 7 bases, with 10 bases of the junction left unmatched. From germline, CDR1 is SGHDT and CDR2 YYEEEE. The CDR3 is 16 residues long. CDR3 region: CASSAWTSGIIYTQYF. CDR3 DNA: TGTGCCAGCAGCGCCTGGACTAGCGGGATAATATATACGCAGTATTTT.

With respect to this clone: Different DNA sequences within this sample yield the same CDR3. The chain employs TRBV19 and TRBJ1-1, with unresolved D. The germline V and J ends were trimmed by 2 bases and 2 bases, with 9 bases remaining between them. The CDR3 consists of 14 residues. The V gene's germline CDR1 is LNHDA and CDR2 SQIVND (reference sequence). In DNA form, the CDR3 reads TGTGCCAGTAGTATAAGGGCAGGCAACACTGAAGCTTTCTTT. It codes for CASSIRAGNTEAFF.

The V and J genes are TRBV9 and TRBJ2-2; no reliable D call. This CDR3 is 14 amino acids long. Trimming stripped 0 bases from V and 5 bases from J, with 8 bases between. Germline V lookup: CDR1 SGDLS, CDR2 YYNGEE. The CDR3 spells CASSVAATTGELFF. The CDR3 bases are TGTGCCAGCAGCGTAGCCGCTACGACCGGGGAGCTGTTTTTT.

The rearrangement links TRBV24-1 to TRBJ2-7; the D call may be TRBD1 or TRBD2 (5 bases each). The germline gives CDR1 KGHDR, CDR2 SFDVKD. V lost 5 bases and J lost 3, with 19 bases in between. The CDR3 spans 16 residues. CDR3 DNA: TGTGCCACCAGTGCCGCGACCCGGGACGGATTCTACGAGCAGTACTTC. It codes for CATSAATRDGFYEQYF.

J is TRBJ1-6 and V is TRBV7-3; TRBD1 might be the D (6 bases). Germline CDR1 and CDR2: SGHTA and FQGTGA. Trimming removed 1 base from V and 9 bases from J, with 10 bases in between. The CDR3 runs 14 residues. CDR3 region: CASSLRGLSSPLHF. DNA of the CDR3: TGTGCCAGCAGCTTAAGGGGGCTGAGTTCACCCCTCCACTTT.

This clone was seen once. J is TRBJ1-1 and V is TRBV6-2 or TRBV6-3, with TRBD1 identical over 9 bases. CDR3 length: 17 amino acids. The V gene's germline CDR1 is MNHEY and CDR2 SVGEGT. V lost 2 bases to trimming and J lost 0 bases; unmatched junction nucleotides: 7. CDR3 sequence reads: CASSYVRDRAMNTEAFF. The CDR3 DNA follows: TGTGCCAGCAGTTACGTCCGGGACAGGGCTATGAACACTGAAGCTTTCTTT.

The chain couples TRBV11-2 to TRBJ2-3, with D unclear. With 5 bases removed from V and 2 bases from J, the gap between germline ends came to 17 bases. CDR3 length equals 16 residues. Germline V CDR1 and CDR2: SGHAT, FQNNGV. This CDR3 reads CASSPYFGANTDTQYF. The CDR3 nucleotides are TGTGCCAGCAGCCCTTACTTTGGCGCAAACACAGATACGCAGTATTTT. Together with reference TRBV11-2 and TRBJ2-3, the CDR3 gives the full variable domain: EAGVAQSPRYKIIEKRQSVAFWCNPISGHATLYWYQQILGQGPKLLIQFQNNGVVDDSQLPKDRFSAERLKGVDSTLKIQPAKLEDSAVYLCASSPYFGANTDTQYFGPGTRLTVL.

The chain employs TRBV28 and TRBJ1-1, with 7 nucleotides matching TRBD1. Germline CDR1 is MDHEN and CDR2 is SYDVKM. This CDR3 has 16 residues. V lost 6 bases to trimming and J lost 13 bases; unmatched junction nucleotides: 23. CDR3 DNA: TGTGCCAGCAGCTTAGGAGGACGGACAGGCGGATGGATCGTTTTCTTT. Its translation: CASSLGGRTGGWIVFF.

The rearrangement links TRBV7-9 to TRBJ1-6; 7 bases are a match to TRBD1. The CDR3 runs 14 residues. V trimming: 1 base; J trimming: 10 bases; junction bases outside the gene matches: 4. Germline CDR1 reads SEHNR; CDR2 reads FQNEAQ (reference sequence). CDR3 coding DNA: TGTGCCAGCAGCTTAGTAGGGACAGCCTCACCCCTCCACTTT. Encoded protein: CASSLVGTASPLHF.

In its sample, this clone was seen a few times. The chain has TRBV28 and TRBJ1-2; D is undetermined. The CDR3 contains 14 residues. The germline V and J ends were trimmed by 4 bases and 6 bases, with 15 bases remaining between them. Germline V gene lookup returns CDR1 MDHEN and CDR2 SYDVKM. CDR3 region: CASSYVARGNGYTF. Written as DNA, the CDR3 is TGTGCCAGCAGTTACGTAGCCCGCGGGAATGGCTACACCTTC.

The chain combines TRBV30 with TRBJ1-6; TRBD1 aligns across 8 bases. Germline trimming cut 5 bases from V and 6 bases from J; bases unmatched to any gene: 3. The CDR3 sequence is 13 residues long. Per germline, CDR1 GTSNPN and CDR2 SVGIG (reference sequence). CDR3 amino acids: CAWGTGLNSPLHF. CDR3 sequence (DNA): TGTGCCTGGGGGACAGGACTTAATTCACCCCTCCACTTT. Together with reference TRBV30 and TRBJ1-6, the CDR3 gives the full variable domain: SQTIHQWPATLVQPVGSPLSLECTVEGTSNPNLYWYRQAAGRGLQLLFYSVGIGQISSEVPQNLSASRPQDRQFILSSKKLLLSDSGFYLCAWGTGLNSPLHFGNGTRLTVT.

V usage is TRBV7-3 and J usage is TRBJ2-2; 14 positions match TRBD2. This CDR3 has 18 amino acids. Germline values: CDR1 SGHTA, CDR2 FQGTGA. Losses at the gene ends were 5 bases for V and 3 bases for J; bases not matched to a gene: 8. The CDR3 loop reads CASSPGTSGRVDTGELFF. CDR3 DNA: TGTGCCAGCAGCCCCGGGACTAGCGGGAGAGTCGACACCGGGGAGCTGTTTTTT.

J is TRBJ1-2 and V is TRBV29-1; D is unresolved. Germline CDR1 SQVTM, CDR2 ANQGSEA. The CDR3 contains 12 residues. Trimming removed 5 bases at V and 0 bases at J, with 7 bases between. CDR3 DNA: TGCAGCGTTCCCGACCCTAACTATGGCTACACCTTC. This encodes CSVPDPNYGYTF.

This chain connects TRBV12-3 or TRBV12-4 to TRBJ1-2; D possibly corresponds to TRBD1 (5 bases). V gave up 5 bases and J gave up 5 bases, with 12 bases separating them. There are 13 residues in the CDR3. This chain's CDR3 is CASSPDQGYGYTF. In DNA, the CDR3 is TGTGCCAGCAGTCCAGACCAGGGATATGGCTACACCTTC.

The J gene is TRBJ2-5, the V gene TRBV29-1; D call uncertain. The germline gives CDR1 SQVTM, CDR2 ANQGSEA. Trimming removed 3 bases from V and 5 bases from J, with 13 bases in between. This CDR3 region has 13 residues. This chain's CDR3 is CSVDLTVAETQYF. Here the CDR3 DNA reads TGCAGCGTTGACCTCACAGTCGCCGAGACCCAGTACTTC.

This rearrangement joins TRBV7-3 to TRBJ2-3; 11 nucleotides agree with TRBD1. The V gene's germline CDR1 is SGHTA and CDR2 FQGTGA. The CDR3 is made up of 15 amino acids. Germline trimming cut 5 bases from V and 3 bases from J; bases unmatched to any gene: 4. In nucleotides, the CDR3 is TGTGCCAGCAGCGGTGGGACAGGGGGGACAGATACGCAGTATTTT. As protein: CASSGGTGGTDTQYF.

The J gene is TRBJ1-1, the V gene TRBV21-1. TRBV21-1 is shown as a pseudogene. The CDR3 is 14 amino acids. CDR3 loop: CASSKIERSTEAFF. The CDR3 DNA sequence: TGTGCCAGCAGCAAAATAGAGAGGTCCACTGAAGCTTTCTTT.

The chain links TRBV28 to TRBJ2-7; D may be TRBD2 (6 bases). Germline V gene data show CDR1 as MDHEN and CDR2 as SYDVKM. The V end was cut by 6 bases, the J end by 6 bases, with 15 bases between. The CDR3 runs to 13 residues. CDR3 bases: TGTGCCAGCAGGGCCCCGGGACTGACCGAGCAGTACTTC. This codes for CASRAPGLTEQYF.

The rearrangement uses TRBV7-2 and TRBJ2-1, with TRBD1 as a possible D gene (5 bases). V was shortened by 5 bases and J by 0 bases, with 14 bases between the two germline ends. The CDR3 has 16 residues. The germline V gene encodes CDR1 SGHTA and CDR2 FQGNSA. The CDR3 loop is CASSANRMSSYNEQFF. The CDR3 nucleotides read TGTGCCAGCAGCGCAAACAGGATGAGCTCCTACAATGAGCAGTTCTTC.

This clone appeared once. The genes are TRBV4-2 and TRBJ2-7; D may be TRBD2 (5 bases). The germline CDR1 and CDR2 sequences are LGHNA and YNFKEQ. The V and J ends lost 4 bases and 0 bases respectively, with 7 bases between them. The CDR3 consists of 13 residues. CDR3 region: CASSRSVSYEQYF. CDR3 coding DNA: TGTGCCAGCAGCCGTAGCGTCTCCTACGAGCAGTACTTC.

The V and J genes are TRBV5-6 and TRBJ1-5; TRBD1 matches at 8 bases. After removal of 0 bases from V and 8 bases from J, the junction contained 4 bases not matched to a gene. The CDR3 runs to 14 residues. Germline loops: CDR1 SGHDT, CDR2 YYEEEE. Here the CDR3 DNA reads TGTGCCAGCAGCTTGGGTCCAGGGGGCAAGCCCCAGCATTTT. Its protein product is CASSLGPGGKPQHF.

The chain links TRBV3-1 (or the pseudogene TRBV3-2) to TRBJ1-5; tentative D call: TRBD1 (5 bases). V was pared by 3 bases and J by 2 bases, with 17 bases between. This CDR3 comprises 17 residues. In germline, CDR1 is LGHDT, CDR2 YNNKEL (reference sequence). CDR3 DNA sequence: TGTGCCAGCAGCCAGGATCGGGGTTGGGGGGGCAATCAGCCCCAGCATTTT. Protein sequence: CASSQDRGWGGNQPQHF.

This clone was picked up many times. The chain couples TRBV4-1 to TRBJ2-2, with 7 bases aligning to TRBD2. The CDR3 extends over 17 amino acids. In germline, CDR1 is MGHRA, CDR2 YSYEKL. J lost 0 bases, V lost 3 bases, and 7 bases had no gene match. The chain's CDR3 is CASSHGGDFANTGELFF. The CDR3 coding sequence is TGCGCCAGCAGCCATGGGGGGGACTTCGCGAACACCGGGGAGCTGTTTTTT.

This sequence joins TRBV30 and TRBJ1-5; possible D gene TRBD1, 6 bases. CDR1 is GTSNPN and CDR2 is SVGIG in the germline V gene (reference sequence). The CDR3 runs to 14 residues. With 3 bases removed from V and 7 bases from J, the gap between germline ends came to 16 bases. The CDR3 DNA sequence: TGTGCCTGGAGCTCCCGGGCAGGGGTGCAGCCCCAGCATTTT. Protein: CAWSSRAGVQPQHF. Together with reference TRBV30 and TRBJ1-5, the CDR3 gives the full variable domain: SQTIHQWPATLVQPVGSPLSLECTVEGTSNPNLYWYRQAAGRGLQLLFYSVGIGQISSEVPQNLSASRPQDRQFILSSKKLLLSDSGFYLCAWSSRAGVQPQHFGDGTRLSIL.

This clone was detected once. CDR3: CASSLRVRGEDGYTF. In DNA, the CDR3 is TGTGCCAGCAGTTTACGCGTGAGGGGCGAGGATGGCTACACCTTC. The J gene is TRBJ1-2, the V gene TRBV27; the D gene is possibly TRBD1 (5 bases). The CDR3 is made up of 15 amino acids. Germline CDR1 is MNHEY and CDR2 is SMNVEV (reference sequence). V lost 2 bases and J lost 6, with 16 bases in between.

The chain combines TRBV7-2 with TRBJ2-7; possibly TRBD2 for D (6 bases). This CDR3 spans 15 amino acids. The germline V gene has CDR1 SGHTA and CDR2 FQGNSA. V was shortened by 2 bases and J by 3 bases, with 14 bases between the two germline ends. CDR3 sequence: CASSLSGLPNYEQYF. The CDR3 coding sequence is TGTGCCAGCAGCTTATCTGGACTACCTAACTACGAGCAGTACTTC.

The sample holds one count of this clone. The V call is TRBV7-2, the J call TRBJ2-7, with 11 bases that match TRBD1. Germline lookup yields CDR1 SGHTA and CDR2 FQGNSA. The CDR3 extends over 15 amino acids. J was trimmed by 5 bases and V by 6 bases; bases with no gene match: 9. Here the CDR3 DNA reads TGTGCCAGCAGTCTAGGTGGGACAGGGGGTAACGAGCAGTACTTC. The encoded protein is CASSLGGTGGNEQYF.